This entry is about one T cell receptor beta chain. The sample holds a few counts of this clone. Its specific antigen is unknown. Per-nucleotide qualities are absent, and no much larger clonotype sits a single base away. Deletion took 2 bases off V and 1 base off J, with a span of 7 bases between the germline ends. The CDR3 runs 14 amino acids, cysteine and phenylalanine included. CDR3 DNA is the only sequence kept; it has 42 bases, read in frame from the first base. The CDR1 and CDR2 encoded by the germline V gene are MRHNA and SNTAGT. The data belong to a study of blood T cell repertoires in COVID-19 (dated by TCRdb to the early 2020s). At the level of the whole study: Samples from collaborators originated in the United States, Italy and Spain and spanned both the acute and convalescent phases of COVID-19. The material from the prospective study consisted of cDNA or gDNA derived from T cells, B-cell-depleted T cells, or PBMCs. The dataset comprised deeply sampled blood TCRbeta repertoires from subjects exposed to, actively infected with, or recovered from COVID-19. A freely available public database, intended as a resource for researchers studying the immune response to SARS-CoV-2, is where the repertoires were released. The samples were drawn from two sources: the first 160 participants of the ongoing ImmuneRACE study, and 1,200 or so subjects contributed by 6 global collaborators. The sample metadata nearly always contained a de-identified subject ID, COVID-19 status, age in years and sex. Where available, HLA class I and class II types were taken from metadata supplied by the sample provider and were not determined by assay-based typing. What the study reported, not specific to this receptor: How much clinical and demographic metadata was included differed by source and by participant, and the metadata was provided uncurated.

The immunoSEQ Assay, a bias-controlled multiplex PCR, was used to amplify TCRbeta CDR3 regions from genomic DNA. The original methods were these. The number of nucleated cells in each sample was estimated from the amplification of reference gene primers within the assay. Sequence reads were collapsed and filtered to measure the absolute abundance of every unique TCRbeta CDR3 rearrangement. For each sample, productive Simpson clonality was calculated as the square root of Simpson's diversity index across productive rearrangements. Imported from immuneACCESS, the table was reduced by TCRdb to in-frame sequences with V and J called. These copies leave out some clones; in studies compared against another copy, an unresolved V gene accounts for under half, and the cause of the remainder is not known. That table gives V, J and clone size, and the DNA gave D and trimming. Present in this sample are some 150,000 clones, over 70% of which were seen just once. The ten largest make up over 0.5% of the sample.

Whole blood was collected in K2EDTA tubes by collaborating institutions according to the institutions' own protocols. For TCRbeta analysis, collaborators shipped samples in one of three forms: frozen whole blood, isolated PBMCs, or DNA extracted from either of those sample types. This clonotype was obtained from a man in his sixties with acute or convalescent COVID-19. Material for sequencing was peripheral blood. Recombination linked TRBV6-4 to TRBJ2-3; TRBD1 might be the D gene, on 5 matching bases. The CDR3 is CASSDRGGTDTQYF. The nucleotides are TGTGCCAGCAGTGACAGGGGCGGCACAGATACGCAGTATTTT.